This TCR beta chain was obtained from a study of blood T cell repertoires in COVID-19. Overall study context: Donors in the United States, Italy and Spain gave samples during acute or convalescent COVID-19.

Original analysis: Estimated nucleated cell counts came from reference gene primer amplification. Profiling relied on immunoSEQ multiplex PCR, and the TCRdb table lists in-frame clones only, not all of them. V and J calls plus clone size are reproduced from that table; the DNA served to infer D and trimming. This table holds 150,000 to 200,000 clones, 70% to 85% found once. A single count supports this clone. Trimming shortened V by 4 bases and J by 2 bases, and 11 bases separated the two germline ends. The CDR3 extends over 14 amino acids. Germline CDR1 is MNHEY and CDR2 is SVGAGI. Participants were aged about 18 to 100 years from around 26 US areas.

The source is a man aged 50 to 59 who had recovered from COVID-19. Source material: PBMCs or T cells enriched from blood (not recorded which). V and J are TRBV6-5 and TRBJ1-1, with unresolved D. The CDR3 coding sequence is TGTGCCAGCAGTTCATTACAACGTAACACTGAAGCTTTCTTT. Translated, it gives CASSSLQRNTEAFF.